This section outlines one T cell receptor beta chain sequence together with its context. Original data processing: Reference gene primers were amplified, and this amplification served to estimate nucleated cell counts. Repertoires were generated with immunoSEQ multiplex PCR, while TCRdb's copy carries only in-frame clones and drops some. For V, J and clone size, that table is used; D and trimming come from the DNA. The sample records about 340,000 clones, over 70% being singletons. The V gene end was trimmed by 4 bases and the J gene end by 2 bases; junction bases not matched to a gene: 10. Per the germline V gene, CDR1 is MGHRA and CDR2 is YSYEKL. The CDR3 totals 17 residues. This sample was taken from a study of blood T cell repertoires in COVID-19.

The chain has TRBV4-1 and TRBJ1-4; 7 bases agree with TRBD1. Sequenced sample: peripheral blood. This sequence was found in a woman aged 45-65 years with COVID-19, enrolled during active disease. The CDR3 bases are TGCGCCAGCAGCCTACGGACAGGAGTTTTGACTAATGAAAAACTGTTTTTT. Its translation is CASSLRTGVLTNEKLFF.